This T cell receptor (beta chain) was documented in a study of cytomegalovirus exposure and HLA in healthy donors. Across the study: An earlier analysis identified 120 million or so unique TCR beta sequences in about 179 million T cells.

This CDR3 comprises 15 residues. Trimming removed 0 bases from V and 6 bases from J; junction bases left unmatched: 7. CDR1 is GTSNPN, CDR2 SVGIG, per germline (reference sequence). The study ran its PCR with 60 Vbeta and 13 Jbeta primers. This table comes from immunoSEQ multiplex PCR, and its TCRdb copy is limited to in-frame clones, with some not included. The top ten clones hold about 0.75% of a sample with under 150,000 clones, about four fifths of them seen once. As for this clone: Its antigen is still unknown.

General study findings and limits: Most CMV-associated TCR beta chains were later found to appear HLA-restricted. Across HLA loci, a later analysis found differing TCR association rates, with DRB1 most and HLA-C fewest.

This sequence joins TRBV30 and TRBJ1-4, with 7 positions matching TRBD1. This receptor was identified in a man between 18 and 35 years old in good health and CMV-seronegative. Source material: PBMCs. Written as DNA, the CDR3 is TGTGCCTGGAGTGTCTTATTAGGGGGCGATGAAAAACTGTTTTTT. Its protein product is CAWSVLLGGDEKLFF.